Following are 16 T cell receptor beta chains from one sample sequenced in a study of monozygotic twins with inflammatory bowel disease. TCRdb re-called the 5' RACE reads; every CDR3 protein appears as one record, without DNA. This sample's table has under 200,000 distinct CDR3 sequences. The sample consisted of blood. The source is a human donor with ulcerative colitis or Crohn's disease, or a healthy co-twin of an affected twin (not recorded which).

V is TRBV18 and J is TRBJ2-5; TCRdb's assignment of TRBD1 cannot be checked, as there is no DNA. The CDR3 spans 14 residues. Germline CDR1 reads KGHSH; CDR2 reads LQKENI. CDR3 loop: CASSPTGRLETQYF. The complete variable domain, with remaining parts taken from reference TRBV18 and TRBJ2-5, reads NAGVMQNPRHLVRRRGQEARLRCSPMKGHSHVYWYRQLPEEGLKFMVYLQKENIIDESGMPKERFSAEFPKEGPSILRIQQVVRGDSAAYFCASSPTGRLETQYFGPGTRLLVL.

The chain carries TRBV20-1 and TRBJ2-1; TCRdb picks TRBD2, but there is no DNA to check that call. Germline V CDR1 and CDR2: DFQATT, SNEGSKA (reference sequence). This CDR3 region has 19 residues. The CDR3 is CSARIWGLDGSLGGNEQFF.

The J gene is TRBJ2-4, the V gene TRBV9; TCRdb picks TRBD2, but there is no DNA to check that call. The CDR3 is made up of 15 amino acids. Germline lookup yields CDR1 SGDLS and CDR2 YYNGEE. The CDR3 region is CASSVLTSTKNMQYF. The full variable domain, its missing parts supplied by reference TRBV9 and TRBJ2-4, is DSGVTQTPKHLITATGQRVTLRCSPRSGDLSVYWYQQSLDQGLQFLIQYYNGEERAKGNILERFSAQQFPDLHSELNLSSLELGDSALYFCASSVLTSTKNMQYFGAGTRLSVL.

J is TRBJ1-5 and V is TRBV7-2; the D gene TCRdb calls, TRBD1, cannot be checked with no DNA. The CDR3 covers 14 residues. Germline V gene sequence: CDR1 SGHTA, CDR2 FQGNSA. The CDR3: CASSPEGFNQPQHF.

This chain uses TRBV10-3 with TRBJ2-1. Germline values: CDR1 ENHRY, CDR2 SYGVKD. The CDR3 consists of 16 residues. The CDR3: CAISESKRPSYNEQFF.

The V call is TRBV29-1, the J call TRBJ2-5; TCRdb calls TRBD2, which cannot be checked without DNA. CDR1 and CDR2 (germline): SQVTM, ANQGSEA. The CDR3 sequence is 15 residues long. The CDR3 loop is CSVKGGGGPQETQYF.

This sequence joins TRBV20-1 and TRBJ2-2; TCRdb names TRBD2, which stays unverified in the absence of DNA. The CDR3 is 13 residues long. Germline-derived CDR1 and CDR2 are DFQATT and SNEGSKA (reference sequence). CDR3 sequence: CSARGGLTGELFF.

The rearrangement joins TRBV3-1 to TRBJ2-3; TCRdb returns TRBD1, unconfirmable since there is no DNA. The CDR3 is 16 residues long. Germline CDR1 reads LGHDT; CDR2 reads YNNKEL (reference sequence). CDR3: CASSQVGTKNTDTQYF.

The gene calls are TRBV25-1 and TRBJ2-7. Germline CDR1 reads MGHDK; CDR2 reads SYGVNS. The CDR3 is made up of 14 amino acids. The chain's CDR3 is CASKNAGNSYEQYF.

The genes are TRBV9 and TRBJ2-3; TCRdb indicates TRBD1, and absent DNA this call remains unverified. Germline assignment: CDR1 SGDLS and CDR2 YYNGEE. This CDR3 spans 17 amino acids. The CDR3 is CASSVAPRGSDTDTQYF.

The rearrangement links TRBV28 to TRBJ2-7; TCRdb's D gene call, TRBD2, goes unchecked for lack of DNA. CDR3 length equals 15 residues. Germline-derived CDR1 and CDR2 are MDHEN and SYDVKM. CDR3: CASSLMAGGSYEQYF.

This chain joins TRBV7-6 and TRBJ2-1; the D call of TRBD2 rests on TCRdb alone, since no DNA is present to check it. CDR1 is SGHVS, CDR2 FNYEAQ, per germline. This CDR3 region has 15 residues. The chain's CDR3 is CASSGPGLAYNEQFF.

The rearrangement links TRBV6-2 or TRBV6-3 to TRBJ1-2. The CDR3 is 15 amino acids. CDR1 and CDR2 from the germline V gene are MNHEY and SVGEGT. The CDR3 protein is CASVVGGELLSGYTF.

V usage is TRBV4-1 and J usage is TRBJ2-1; without DNA, the TCRdb call of TRBD2 cannot be checked. The CDR3 consists of 16 residues. Germline assignment: CDR1 MGHRA and CDR2 YSYEKL. The chain's CDR3 is CASSQEASGRIGEQFF.

The CDR3 reads CASSPPTGDSGNTIYF. The rearrangement joins TRBV7-8 to TRBJ1-3; TCRdb designates TRBD1, a call that cannot be tested without DNA. This CDR3 spans 16 amino acids. CDR1 is SGHVS and CDR2 is FQNEAQ in the germline V gene.

The chain is built from TRBV20-1 and TRBJ2-2; TCRdb gives TRBD1 as the D gene, but with no DNA this cannot be confirmed. This CDR3 spans 15 amino acids. Per germline, CDR1 DFQATT and CDR2 SNEGSKA (reference sequence). CDR3: CSATPTGANTGELFF.